This T cell receptor beta chain derives from a study of Ad26.COV2.S vaccination and SARS-CoV-2 variants (TCRdb year 2021). A note on the overall study: Vaccine-arm donors came from COV1001, a multicentre, randomized, double-blind, placebo-controlled phase I-IIa trial of Ad26.COV2.S in healthy adults. Ad26.COV2.S was administered intramuscularly at 5 x 10^10 or 1 x 10^11 viral particles, either as a single shot or as two shots given 56 days apart. The specificity and breadth of SARS-CoV-2-reactive T cell receptors after Ad26.COV2.S vaccination were assessed by TCRbeta repertoire sequencing. A total of 32 samples were included in the TCR-sequenced set, comprising roughly 19 Ad26.COV2.S vaccine recipients, 5 placebo recipients and 8 SARS-CoV-2 convalescent individuals. Participants in the trial were split at random into five groups of five each, receiving low-dose or high-dose Ad26.COV2.S once or twice, or else placebo on both occasions. Investigators did not know the trial group allocation while performing experiments and assessing outcomes.

In the paper's terms, the treatment or condition label means: around 19 received Ad26.COV2.S at low or high dose, single or two shots; a few received placebo; per-sample allocation not given. Repertoires of vaccine and placebo recipients were sequenced from samples taken on day 63 after the first injection. Cohort 1b enrolled roughly 25 adults aged 18-55 years at a single site in Boston, USA, between 29 July and 7 August 2020. As a vaccine, Ad26.COV2.S was a replication-incompetent adenovirus type 26 vector that expressed a prefusion-stabilized SARS-CoV-2 spike protein derived from the original Wuhan strain. Concerning this clone itself: Its recognized antigen is unknown. No much larger clone is present one base from it, and per-base qualities are unavailable.

TCRbeta CDR3 regions were sequenced with the immunoSEQ Assay. After extraction, genomic DNA underwent amplification by bias-controlled multiplex PCR, followed by high-throughput sequencing. The study's own analysis went as follows. Collapsing and filtering of sequences were performed to quantify the absolute abundance of each unique TCRbeta CDR3 region. T cell fraction was estimated by normalizing TCRbeta template counts to usable DNA, with usable DNA measured through amplification of reference genes found in all nucleated cells. Repertoire TCRs were annotated as SARS-CoV-2-specific by exact matching of V gene, CDR3 amino acid sequence and J gene to a known reactive TCR set. The reference SARS-CoV-2 TCR set came from MIRA and was filtered for enrichment in COVID-19-positive ImmuneCODE repertoires, removing public or cross-reactive TCRs. Using the MIRA antigens, annotated TCRs were further analysed by specific ORF or by position within an ORF. Depth was the summed frequency of annotated unique rearrangements, while breadth was defined as annotated unique rearrangements over total unique productive rearrangements. Two-sided Wilcoxon rank-sum tests were used to compare TCR breadth between groups. The source is immuneACCESS, and TCRdb retained only in-frame sequences with V and J called. Part of the clones is not carried over; for the studies checked, unresolved V genes explain less than half of this, and the remainder is unexplained. V and J calls and clone size are as listed in that table; D and trimming were resolved from the DNA. The table for this sample lists around 320,000 clones; 86% of them were counted only once. The biggest ten clones account for more than 1.5% of the sample.

What the work shows at the level of the full study, not this receptor alone: Vaccine and placebo recipients had similar non-spike TCR breadth, a finding consistent with the vaccine containing only spike. According to the authors, total T cell responses may have been underestimated by the TCR breadth and depth analyses. Ad26.COV2.S recipients had higher spike-specific TCR breadth than placebo recipients (P = 0.0014). After vaccination, spike-specific CD8+ and CD4+ T cell responses were reported to show substantial breadth. Comparing responses between vaccine doses or regimens was not something the study was powered to do.

The clonotype was recovered from a person between 18 and 65 years old who received the Ad26.COV2.S COVID-19 vaccine or a placebo. The material was peripheral blood, obtained in a trial of Ad26.COV2.S vaccine versus placebo.

The CDR3 protein: CAWRQGLPTFTEAFF. The sequenced DNA is TGTGCCTGGAGGCAGGGATTACCCACTTTCACTGAAGCTTTCTTT. In this chain, TRBV30 is recombined with TRBJ1-1; the best D guess is TRBD1, with 5 bases matching. Trimming takes 3 bases from V and 4 bases from J, and the germline ends sit 18 bases apart. CDR3 length: 15 amino acids, cysteine to phenylalanine. Here the CDR3 DNA is all that survives: 45 bases in frame from base 1. Reading the germline V gene (reference sequence) gives CDR1 GTSNPN and CDR2 SVGIG.